Listed below are T cell receptor beta chains from one sample, sequenced in a study of cytomegalovirus exposure and HLA in healthy donors. Assay: immunoSEQ multiplex PCR; the TCRdb copy retains only in-frame clones and omits some. The data show roughly 86,000 clones, 75% to 80% seen once. The specimen was PBMCs. These receptors were collected from a female donor in good health and CMV-seronegative. Each CDR3 is given with its conserved first and last residue. A D gene is named only where the DNA matches it firmly. Clone size, where shown, is once, few, many, or a class for clones that have expanded.

NA NA TRBJ2-3 TRBV20-1 CSARAFDTQYF TGCAGTGCTAGAGCGTTTGATACGCAGTATTTT
TRBD2 NA TRBJ2-7 TRBV7-6 CASSLASGTSGSSYEQYF TGTGCCAGCAGCTTAGCCTCAGGGACTAGCGGGTCAAGCTACGAGCAGTACTTC
NA NA TRBJ2-7 TRBV7-8 CASTGSSLEQYF TGTGCCAGCACCGGGTCTTCCCTCGAGCAGTACTTC
TRBD2 NA TRBJ2-1 TRBV5-1 CASSLSLAGGKNEQFF TGCGCCAGCAGCTTGAGTCTAGCGGGAGGGAAGAATGAGCAGTTCTTC
NA few TRBJ1-1 TRBV6-5 CASRGRGGEAFF TGTGCCAGCAGGGGGCGGGGCGGGGAAGCTTTCTTT
TRBD2 NA TRBJ2-3 TRBV6-5 CASSYRTSGYQDTQYF TGTGCCAGCAGTTACCGGACTAGCGGGTATCAAGATACGCAGTATTTT
NA few TRBJ1-4 TRBV5-1 CASSSRDTTTNEKLFF TGCGCCAGCAGCTCCCGGGACACCACAACTAATGAAAAACTGTTTTTT
TRBD1 NA TRBJ1-4 TRBV4-1 CASRLQGAAEKLFF TGCGCCAGCAGGCTTCAGGGGGCAGCTGAAAAACTGTTTTTT
NA NA TRBJ1-6 TRBV28 CASSSVAGLSSYNSPLHF TGTGCCAGCAGCTCGGTGGCGGGCCTGAGCTCCTATAATTCACCCCTCCACTTT
NA NA TRBJ1-5 TRBV19 CASRPRGGLSNQPQHF TGTGCCAGTAGGCCCCGGGGGGGCTTAAGCAATCAGCCCCAGCATTTT
TRBD1 NA TRBJ2-3 TRBV28 CASRPQGATDTQYF TGTGCCAGCAGACCACAGGGGGCTACAGATACGCAGTATTTT
TRBD1 NA TRBJ2-7 TRBV11-2 CASSLERGPYEQYF TGTGCCAGCAGCTTAGAGAGGGGGCCCTACGAGCAGTACTTC
TRBD1 NA TRBJ2-7 TRBV6-9 CASSTKTGERIRINEQYF TGTGCCAGCAGTACCAAGACAGGGGAACGGATCAGGATAAACGAGCAGTACTTC
NA once TRBJ2-3 TRBV5-6 CASSLVGLGDTQYF TGTGCCAGCAGCTTGGTTGGACTCGGAGATACGCAGTATTTT
NA NA TRBJ1-1 TRBV28 CASSLRGEAFF TGTGCCAGCAGTCTAAGGGGTGAAGCTTTCTTT
TRBD1 once TRBJ2-3 TRBV28 CASSSPGQGTDTQYF TGTGCCAGCAGTTCGCCGGGACAGGGCACAGATACGCAGTATTTT
NA NA TRBJ2-7 TRBV21-1 CASSKGSGTVFYEQYF TGTGCCAGCAGCAAGGGTTCCGGGACAGTTTTCTACGAGCAGTACTTC
TRBD1 once TRBJ2-7 TRBV4-3 CASSQDRQGHYEQYF TGCGCCAGCAGCCAAGATCGACAGGGCCATTACGAGCAGTACTTC
NA NA TRBJ1-4 TRBV6-6 CASSYDGQSEKLFF TGTGCCAGCAGTTACGATGGGCAAAGCGAAAAACTGTTTTTT
NA NA TRBJ2-3 TRBV5-4 CASSLDAAGTDTQYF TGTGCCAGCAGCTTGGACGCGGCCGGAACAGATACGCAGTATTTT
NA NA TRBJ2-5 TRBV5-1 CASSLSTTVQETQYF TGCGCCAGCAGCTTGTCAACTACGGTCCAAGAGACCCAGTACTTC
TRBD1 NA TRBJ1-1 TRBV6-1 CASTPNRGSTEAFF TGTGCCAGCACCCCAAACAGGGGGAGCACTGAAGCTTTCTTT
NA NA TRBJ1-1 TRBV10-3 CAISLTGDTEAFF TGTGCCATCTCCCTGACAGGCGACACTGAAGCTTTCTTT
NA few TRBJ1-4 TRBV4-3 CASSRLGQEKLFF TGCGCCAGCAGCCGCCTAGGACAGGAAAAACTGTTTTTT
NA NA TRBJ1-6 TRBV4-3 CASSPFPGSNSPLHF TGCGCCAGCAGCCCCTTCCCGGGGTCAAATTCACCCCTCCACTTT
TRBD1 NA TRBJ1-5 TRBV7-9 CASSTGQGLMPQHF TGTGCCAGCAGCACGGGACAGGGCCTTATGCCCCAGCATTTT
TRBD2 NA TRBJ2-5 TRBV4-2 CASSQATWTSGGAETQYF TGTGCCAGCAGCCAAGCGACCTGGACTAGCGGGGGGGCGGAGACCCAGTACTTC
NA once TRBJ1-4 TRBV27 CASSSFSATNEKLFF TGTGCCAGCAGTTCGTTTAGCGCAACTAATGAAAAACTGTTTTTT
NA NA TRBJ2-1 TRBV10-3 CATKEDYNEQFF TGTGCCACCAAGGAGGATTACAATGAGCAGTTCTTC
TRBD1 NA TRBJ2-6 TRBV7-2 CASSSPRGRYGANVLTF TGTGCCAGCAGCTCCCCCAGGGGGCGGTACGGGGCCAACGTCCTGACTTTC
TRBD2 once TRBJ2-3 TRBV2 CASRTWTSGSTDTQYF TGTGCCAGCAGAACCTGGACTAGCGGGAGTACAGATACGCAGTATTTT
TRBD1 NA TRBJ2-2 TRBV29-1 CSAYPRDRGRKRENTGELFF TGCAGCGCGTACCCCCGAGACAGGGGGCGAAAGCGGGAGAACACCGGGGAGCTGTTTTTT
TRBD1 NA TRBJ2-7 TRBV7-2 CASSAGQGALLQYF TGTGCCAGCAGCGCGGGACAGGGGGCACTTCTGCAGTACTTC
TRBD2 NA TRBJ2-3 TRBV27 CASSLSGVWSDTQYF TGTGCCAGCAGTTTAAGCGGGGTTTGGTCAGATACGCAGTATTTT
NA NA TRBJ2-7 TRBV7-8 CASSLQYSEQYF TGTGCCAGCAGCCTACAGTACTCCGAGCAGTACTTC
TRBD2 NA TRBJ2-7 TRBV6-5 CASRPPGLADYEQYF TGTGCCAGCAGGCCACCGGGACTAGCGGATTACGAGCAGTACTTC
NA NA TRBJ2-3 TRBV6-5 CASSYQGGGDTQYF TGTGCCAGCAGTTACCAAGGGGGTGGAGATACGCAGTATTTT
NA NA TRBJ2-1 TRBV27 CASSRAAWRDANEQFF TGTGCCAGCAGTCGGGCCGCGTGGCGGGATGCGAATGAGCAGTTCTTC
TRBD1 NA TRBJ2-2 TRBV27 CASSLLGQANTGELFF TGTGCCAGCAGCCTCCTTGGACAGGCGAACACCGGGGAGCTGTTTTTT
TRBD2 NA TRBJ2-1 TRBV11-2 CASQSGSGYNEQFF TGTGCCAGCCAAAGCGGGAGTGGTTACAATGAGCAGTTCTTC
NA NA TRBJ2-2 TRBV6-4 CASKYLSGSTGELFF TGTGCCAGCAAATATTTGTCGGGTAGCACCGGGGAGCTGTTTTTT
NA once TRBJ2-7 TRBV11-2 CASSLRVSYEQYF TGTGCCAGCAGCTTACGGGTCTCCTACGAGCAGTACTTC
NA few TRBJ1-1 TRBV2 CASNRERNTEAFF TGTGCCAGCAACAGGGAAAGGAACACTGAAGCTTTCTTT
NA NA TRBJ2-1 TRBV2 CASTAGFYNEQFF TGTGCCAGCACGGCGGGGTTTTACAATGAGCAGTTCTTC
NA NA TRBJ1-2 TRBV7-9 CASSPPSQGYGYTF TGTGCCAGCAGCCCACCATCCCAGGGGTATGGCTACACCTTC
TRBD2 many TRBJ2-6 TRBV4-2 CASSPFSGLAGAGANVLTF TGTGCCAGCAGCCCCTTCTCGGGACTAGCGGGGGCTGGGGCCAACGTCCTGACTTTC
NA few TRBJ1-1 TRBV6-5 CASSSPVNTEAFF TGTGCCAGCAGTTCTCCAGTGAACACTGAAGCTTTCTTT
NA once TRBJ1-2 TRBV5-4 CASSLVTAMNYGYTF TGTGCCAGCAGCTTGGTGACAGCAATGAACTATGGCTACACCTTC
TRBD2 NA TRBJ2-1 TRBV6-1 CASSEWVAGGNEQFF TGTGCCAGCAGTGAGTGGGTAGCGGGGGGGAATGAGCAGTTCTTC
TRBD1 NA TRBJ2-2 TRBV11-2 CASSFTTGVHGGELFF TGTGCCAGCAGTTTCACGACAGGGGTGCACGGCGGGGAGCTGTTTTTT
TRBD1 NA TRBJ1-1 TRBV25-1 CAEGAGLVWDTEAFF TGTGCCGAGGGGGCAGGCCTGGTATGGGACACTGAAGCTTTCTTT
NA few TRBJ2-7 TRBV5-1 CASSSKEGLYEQYF TGCGCCAGCAGTTCTAAGGAGGGACTGTACGAGCAGTACTTC
TRBD1 NA TRBJ1-6 TRBV7-2 CASSLGQGGFSPLHF TGTGCCAGCAGCTTAGGACAGGGTGGGTTTTCACCCCTCCACTTT